What follows are 20 T cell receptor beta chains derived from one specimen sequenced in a study of cytomegalovirus exposure and HLA in healthy donors. The PCR had 60 Vbeta and 13 Jbeta primers. The table came from immunoSEQ multiplex PCR; TCRdb's copy has only in-frame clones and leaves some out. The repertoire holds approximately 120,000 clones, with 60% to 80% as singletons. The sample consisted of PBMCs. These receptors all stem from a woman in her 50s in good health and CMV-seronegative.

V and J are TRBV28 and TRBJ2-7; TRBD2 aligns across 7 bases. V lost 5 bases to trimming and J lost 5 bases; unmatched junction nucleotides: 9. CDR3 length equals 14 residues. From germline, CDR1 is MDHEN and CDR2 SYDVKM. CDR3 region: CASSLAAGAHEQYF. The CDR3 DNA is TGTGCCAGCAGTCTGGCGGCGGGAGCCCACGAGCAGTACTTC.

This CDR3 is CASSEAAGVRVSEQYF. The CDR3 DNA reads as TGTGCCAGCAGTGAAGCCGCGGGAGTCAGGGTTTCCGAGCAGTACTTC. This chain uses TRBV6-1 with TRBJ2-5; TRBD2 agrees at 7 bases. The DNA end is more similar to TRBJ2-7, so the J call may be wrong. The germline V gene encodes CDR1 MNHNS and CDR2 SASEGT. The CDR3 is 16 residues long.

The rearrangement joins TRBV27 to TRBJ2-1, with TRBD2 as a possible D gene (6 bases). Germline values: CDR1 MNHEY, CDR2 SMNVEV (reference sequence). There are 16 residues in the CDR3. V lost 6 bases to trimming and J lost 7 bases, with 22 bases between them. CDR3 loop: CASRPNQGRGKNEQFF. Written as DNA, the CDR3 is TGTGCCAGCAGGCCGAATCAGGGTCGCGGGAAGAATGAGCAGTTCTTC.

This clone was counted only a few times. The V and J genes are TRBV30 and TRBJ2-7; D possibly corresponds to TRBD1 (5 bases). This CDR3 has 14 residues. Germline lookup yields CDR1 GTSNPN and CDR2 SVGIG (reference sequence). With 2 bases removed from V and 3 bases from J, the gap between germline ends came to 14 bases. As DNA, the CDR3 is TGTGCCTGGAGTACCAAGACAGTCTACTACGAGCAGTACTTC. Translating it yields CAWSTKTVYYEQYF.

The chain carries TRBV7-8 and TRBJ2-1, with TRBD2 identical over 9 bases. This CDR3 is 14 amino acids long. The germline V gene encodes CDR1 SGHVS and CDR2 FQNEAQ. The trim removed 10 bases at V and 4 bases at J, leaving 8 bases unmatched. The CDR3 nucleotides are TGTGCCATCAGAGCGGGGGGAATATACAATGAGCAGTTCTTC. This codes for CAIRAGGIYNEQFF.

The chain combines TRBV15 with TRBJ2-4; no definite D call. Trimming removed 0 bases at V and 8 bases at J, with 14 bases between. CDR1 and CDR2 (germline): LNHNV, YYDKDF (reference sequence). The CDR3 spans 15 residues. CDR3 region: CATSRDQGPRYIQYF. The CDR3 DNA is TGTGCCACCAGCAGAGATCAAGGCCCTAGGTACATTCAGTACTTC.

The V gene is TRBV11-2, the J gene TRBJ1-4; TRBD1 is a possible D gene (5 bases). The CDR3 has 18 amino acids. Trimming pared 4 bases from V and 3 bases from J, leaving 21 bases between. Germline CDR1 is SGHAT and CDR2 is FQNNGV. CDR3: CASSSNLGGTGANEKLFF. The DNA for the CDR3 is TGTGCCAGCAGCTCCAACCTCGGGGGGACTGGAGCTAATGAAAAACTGTTTTTT.

The chain joins TRBV11-3 to TRBJ2-2; TRBD2 matches at 8 bases. CDR1 is SGHNT and CDR2 is YENEEA in the germline V gene. The CDR3 sequence is 16 residues long. With 1 base clipped from V and 5 bases from J, the junction kept 6 bases outside the gene matches. CDR3 region: CASSLVTGGGTGELFF. The CDR3 DNA is TGTGCCAGCAGCTTAGTCACGGGAGGGGGGACCGGGGAGCTGTTTTTT.

The V and J genes are TRBV27 and TRBJ2-7, with TRBD2 matching 15 bases. This CDR3 is built from 18 residues. Trimming took 6 bases from V and 3 from J; bases not matched to a gene: 12. The V gene's germline CDR1 is MNHEY and CDR2 SMNVEV (reference sequence). The CDR3 DNA follows: TGTGCCAGCAGCTTCTCGGGGACTAGCGGGAGGATCGTCTACGAGCAGTACTTC. It yields the protein CASSFSGTSGRIVYEQYF.

This chain links TRBV28 with TRBJ2-1; 8 bases are a match to TRBD2. The ends lost 6 bases at V and 6 bases at J; junction bases unmatched: 16. The CDR3 covers 17 residues. Germline V gene lookup returns CDR1 MDHEN and CDR2 SYDVKM. CDR3 sequence reads: CASRPLTTGGPGNEQFF. Here the CDR3 DNA reads TGTGCCAGCAGACCATTGACCACGGGAGGGCCCGGCAATGAGCAGTTCTTC.

This clone was counted between two and nine times. The V call is TRBV5-4, the J call TRBJ2-3, with TRBD2 matching over 14 bases. Per germline, CDR1 SGHNT and CDR2 YYREEE (reference sequence). The length of the CDR3 is 17 residues. V shed 4 bases and J 3 bases; nucleotides not matched to a gene: 7. CDR3 in amino acids: CASSTTGTSGSTDTQYF. The DNA for the CDR3 is TGTGCCAGCAGCACTACCGGGACTAGCGGGAGTACAGATACGCAGTATTTT.

This clone was counted a single time. The chain joins TRBV5-8 to TRBJ2-3; no clear D gene. The CDR3 runs to 15 residues. The V end lost 0 bases, the J end lost 2 bases, and 10 bases lay between the germline ends. Germline CDR1 is SGHTS and CDR2 is YDEGEE. CDR3 DNA: TGTGCCAGCAGCTTGGTTGGCGGATTCACAGATACGCAGTATTTT. It yields the protein CASSLVGGFTDTQYF. Based on the CDR3 plus reference TRBV5-8 and TRBJ2-3, the full variable domain is EAGVTQSPTHLIKTRGQQATLRCSPISGHTSVYWYQQALGLGLQFLLWYDEGEERNRGNFPPRFSGRQFPNYSSELNVNALELEDSALYLCASSLVGGFTDTQYFGPGTRLTVL.

The J gene is TRBJ1-3, the V gene TRBV30; maybe TRBD1 (5 bases). This CDR3 has 14 amino acids. CDR1 GTSNPN and CDR2 SVGIG come from the germline V gene (reference sequence). Trimming shortened V by 4 bases and J by 2 bases, and 12 bases separated the two germline ends. This CDR3 reads CAWKKTVAGNTIYF. CDR3 nucleotides: TGTGCCTGGAAGAAGACAGTGGCTGGAAACACCATATATTTT.

The CDR3 reads CASSEGTGYNEQFF. The CDR3 region has the DNA TGTGCCAGCAGCGAAGGGACAGGCTACAATGAGCAGTTCTTC. The chain links TRBV7-2 to TRBJ2-1, with 8 bases matching TRBD1. Germline V lookup: CDR1 SGHTA, CDR2 FQGNSA. The CDR3 covers 14 residues. Trimming removed 5 bases from V and 3 bases from J; junction bases left unmatched: 3.

This clone came up a few times. The genes are TRBV5-4 and TRBJ2-7, with TRBD1 matching over 8 bases. This CDR3 contains 14 residues. V lost 0 bases to trimming and J lost 3 bases; unmatched junction nucleotides: 2. Germline CDR1 is SGHNT and CDR2 is YYREEE (reference sequence). Here the CDR3 reads CASSLEQGVYEQYF. The CDR3 DNA follows: TGTGCCAGCAGCTTGGAACAGGGGGTCTACGAGCAGTACTTC.

This clone has only one observation. The chain recombines TRBV2 with TRBJ1-5; weak D call: TRBD1 (5 bases). The CDR3 is 13 amino acids. CDR1 is SNHLY and CDR2 is FYNNEI in the germline V gene. Trimming took off 6 bases at V and 4 bases at J, with 10 bases between the two ends. The chain's CDR3 is CASRVDTNQPQHF. CDR3 bases: TGTGCCAGCAGAGTGGACACAAATCAGCCCCAGCATTTT.

J is TRBJ2-1 and V is TRBV30; 7 nucleotides align to TRBD1. Germline CDR1 GTSNPN, CDR2 SVGIG (reference sequence). The CDR3 has 12 amino acids. J was trimmed by 9 bases and V by 0 bases; bases with no gene match: 2. The CDR3 region has the DNA TGTGCCTGGAGTGTAGGGGGCCGTGAGCAGTTCTTC. Encoded protein: CAWSVGGREQFF.

The V and J genes are TRBV28 and TRBJ1-5; TRBD1 is a possible D gene (6 bases). The CDR3 is 15 residues long. Germline CDR1 MDHEN, CDR2 SYDVKM. The V gene lost 2 bases and the J gene lost 7 bases, with 15 bases spanning the gap. The DNA for the CDR3 is TGTGCCAGCAGTTTAAGCAGGGGCGCATACCAGCCCCAGCATTTT. Protein product: CASSLSRGAYQPQHF. The complete variable domain, with remaining parts taken from reference TRBV28 and TRBJ1-5, reads DVKVTQSSRYLVKRTGEKVFLECVQDMDHENMFWYRQDPGLGLRLIYFSYDVKMKEKGDIPEGYSVSREKKERFSLILESASTNQTSMYLCASSLSRGAYQPQHFGDGTRLSIL.

This clone has just a few counts. This chain joins TRBV7-6 and TRBJ2-3; TRBD2 is a possible D gene (5 bases). Germline CDR1 is SGHVS and CDR2 is FNYEAQ. The V end was cut by 5 bases, the J end by 2 bases, with 17 bases between. The CDR3 is made up of 16 amino acids. CDR3 protein: CASSPRGGSNTDTQYF. For the CDR3, the DNA is TGTGCCAGCAGCCCCAGAGGAGGCAGTAACACAGATACGCAGTATTTT.

This chain links TRBV4-1 with TRBJ1-2; weak D call: TRBD1 (5 bases). V was trimmed by 0 bases and J by 4 bases, leaving 15 bases between them. CDR3 length equals 16 residues. Per the germline V gene, CDR1 is MGHRA and CDR2 is YSYEKL. CDR3 sequence reads: CASSQDKGQVSYGYTF. The CDR3 DNA reads as TGCGCCAGCAGCCAAGATAAGGGGCAGGTCAGCTATGGCTACACCTTC.